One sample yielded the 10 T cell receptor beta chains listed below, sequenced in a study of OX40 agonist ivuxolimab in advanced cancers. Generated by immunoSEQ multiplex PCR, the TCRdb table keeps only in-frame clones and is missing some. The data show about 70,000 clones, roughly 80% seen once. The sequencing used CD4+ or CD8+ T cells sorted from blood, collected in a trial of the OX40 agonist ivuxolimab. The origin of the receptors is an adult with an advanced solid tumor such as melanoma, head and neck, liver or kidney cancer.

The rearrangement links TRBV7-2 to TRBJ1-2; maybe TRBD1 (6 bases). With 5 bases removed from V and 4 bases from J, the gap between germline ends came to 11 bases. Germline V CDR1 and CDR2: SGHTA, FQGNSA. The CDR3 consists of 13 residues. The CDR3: CASSRTESYGYTF. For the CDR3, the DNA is TGTGCCAGCAGCCGGACAGAGTCCTATGGCTACACCTTC.

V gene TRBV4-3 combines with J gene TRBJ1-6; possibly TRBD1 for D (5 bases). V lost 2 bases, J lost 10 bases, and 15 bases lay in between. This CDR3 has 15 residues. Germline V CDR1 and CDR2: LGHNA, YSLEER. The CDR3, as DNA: TGCGCCAGCAGCCAAAGGGTCCAGGGTAACTCACCCCTCCACTTT. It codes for CASSQRVQGNSPLHF.

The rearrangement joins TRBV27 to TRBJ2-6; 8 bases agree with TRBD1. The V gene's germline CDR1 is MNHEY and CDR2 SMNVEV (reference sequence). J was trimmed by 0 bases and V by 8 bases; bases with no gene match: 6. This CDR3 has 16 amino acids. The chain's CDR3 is CASAGQGRSGANVLTF. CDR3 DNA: TGTGCCAGCGCAGGACAGGGTCGCTCTGGGGCCAACGTCCTGACTTTC.

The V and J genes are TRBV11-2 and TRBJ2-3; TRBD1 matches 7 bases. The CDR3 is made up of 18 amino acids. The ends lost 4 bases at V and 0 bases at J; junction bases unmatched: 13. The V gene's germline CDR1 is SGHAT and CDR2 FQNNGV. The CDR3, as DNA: TGTGCCAGCAGCTCCTTTGCGATATCACAGGGGAGCACAGATACGCAGTATTTT. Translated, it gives CASSSFAISQGSTDTQYF.

CDR3: CASSWWQGRSSPLHF. CDR3 in DNA: TGTGCCAGCAGCTGGTGGCAGGGAAGGAGTTCACCCCTCCACTTT. This chain connects TRBV5-6 to TRBJ1-6; tentatively, D is TRBD1 (5 bases). The CDR3 has 15 residues. V lost 3 bases and J lost 9, with 16 bases in between. Germline CDR1 SGHDT, CDR2 YYEEEE.

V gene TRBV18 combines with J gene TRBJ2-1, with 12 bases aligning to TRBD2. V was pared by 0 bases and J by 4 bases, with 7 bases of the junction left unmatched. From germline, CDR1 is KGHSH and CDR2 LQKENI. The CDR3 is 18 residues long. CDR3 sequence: CASSPPLAGGPGYNEQFF. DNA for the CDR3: TGTGCCAGCTCACCACCGCTAGCGGGAGGGCCTGGGTACAATGAGCAGTTCTTC. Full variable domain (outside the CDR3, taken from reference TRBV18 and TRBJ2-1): NAGVMQNPRHLVRRRGQEARLRCSPMKGHSHVYWYRQLPEEGLKFMVYLQKENIIDESGMPKERFSAEFPKEGPSILRIQQVVRGDSAAYFCASSPPLAGGPGYNEQFFGPGTRLTVL.

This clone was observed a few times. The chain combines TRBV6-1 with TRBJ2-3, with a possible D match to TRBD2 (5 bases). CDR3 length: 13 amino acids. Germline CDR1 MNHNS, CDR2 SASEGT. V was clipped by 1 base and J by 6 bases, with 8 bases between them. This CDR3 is CASSEVGEDTQYF. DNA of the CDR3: TGTGCCAGCAGTGAAGTCGGGGAGGATACGCAGTATTTT.

Here the CDR3 DNA reads TGTGCCAGCACGGCTAGGGAAGCAACTAATGAAAAACTGTTTTTT. This sequence encodes CASTAREATNEKLFF. The chain employs TRBV2 and TRBJ1-4, with D unresolved. Per germline, CDR1 SNHLY and CDR2 FYNNEI. The CDR3 has 15 amino acids. V lost 7 bases and J 0 bases, leaving 12 bases between the germline ends.

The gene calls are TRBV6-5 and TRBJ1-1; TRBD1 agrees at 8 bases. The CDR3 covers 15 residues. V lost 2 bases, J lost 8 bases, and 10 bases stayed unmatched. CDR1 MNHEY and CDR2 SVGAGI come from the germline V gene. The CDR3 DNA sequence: TGTGCCAGCAGTTACCCCCTCGACAGGGGTTGGGAAGCTTTCTTT. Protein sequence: CASSYPLDRGWEAFF.

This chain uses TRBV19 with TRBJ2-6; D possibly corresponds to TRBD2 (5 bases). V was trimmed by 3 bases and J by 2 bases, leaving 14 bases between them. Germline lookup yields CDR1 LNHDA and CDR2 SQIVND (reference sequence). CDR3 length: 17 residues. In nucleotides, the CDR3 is TGTGCCAGTAGTATCGGCGGGTACTTAGCTGGGGCCAACGTCCTGACTTTC. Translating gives CASSIGGYLAGANVLTF. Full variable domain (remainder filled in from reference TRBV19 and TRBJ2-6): DGGITQSPKYLFRKEGQNVTLSCEQNLNHDAMYWYRQDPGQGLRLIYYSQIVNDFQKGDIAEGYSVSREKKESFPLTVTSAQKNPTAFYLCASSIGGYLAGANVLTFGAGSRLTVL.